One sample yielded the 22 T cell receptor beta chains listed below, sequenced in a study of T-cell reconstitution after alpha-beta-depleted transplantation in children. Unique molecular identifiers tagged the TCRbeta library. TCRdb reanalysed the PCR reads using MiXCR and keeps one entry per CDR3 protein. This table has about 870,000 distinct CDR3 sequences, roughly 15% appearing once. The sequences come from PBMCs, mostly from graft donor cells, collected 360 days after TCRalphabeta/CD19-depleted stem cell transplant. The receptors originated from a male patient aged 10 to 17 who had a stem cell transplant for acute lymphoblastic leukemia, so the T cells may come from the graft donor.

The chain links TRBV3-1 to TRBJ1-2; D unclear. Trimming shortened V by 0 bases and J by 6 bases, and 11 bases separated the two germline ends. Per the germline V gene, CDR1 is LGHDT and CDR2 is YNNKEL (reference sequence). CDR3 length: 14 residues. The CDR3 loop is CASSQEAGRHGYTF. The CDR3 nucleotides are TGTGCCAGCAGCCAAGAGGCAGGCCGGCATGGCTACACCTTC.

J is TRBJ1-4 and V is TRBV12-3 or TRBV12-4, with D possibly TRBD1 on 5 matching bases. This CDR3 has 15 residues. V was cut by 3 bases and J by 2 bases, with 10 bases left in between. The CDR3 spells CASSFGRGTNEKLFF. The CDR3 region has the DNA TGTGCCAGCAGTTTTGGGCGGGGCACTAATGAAAAACTGTTTTTT.

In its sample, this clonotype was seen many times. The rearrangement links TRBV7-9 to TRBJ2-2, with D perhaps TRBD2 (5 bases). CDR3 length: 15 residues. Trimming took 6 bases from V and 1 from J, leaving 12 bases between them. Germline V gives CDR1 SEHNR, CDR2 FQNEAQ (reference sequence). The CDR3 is CASRRAFKNTGELFF. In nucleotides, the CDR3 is TGTGCCAGCAGGAGGGCGTTTAAGAACACCGGGGAGCTGTTTTTT. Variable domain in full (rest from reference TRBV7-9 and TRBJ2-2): DTGVSQNPRHKITKRGQNVTFRCDPISEHNRLYWYRQTLGQGPEFLTYFQNEAQLEKSRLLSDRFSAERPKGSFSTLEIQRTEQGDSAMYLCASRRAFKNTGELFFGEGSRLTVL.

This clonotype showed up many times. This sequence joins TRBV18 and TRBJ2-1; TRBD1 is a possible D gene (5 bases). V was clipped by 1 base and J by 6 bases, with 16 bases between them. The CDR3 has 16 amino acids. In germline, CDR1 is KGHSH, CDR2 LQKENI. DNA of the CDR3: TGTGCCAGCTCACCACGTCCTACTAAGGGGTTCAATGAGCAGTTCTTC. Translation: CASSPRPTKGFNEQFF. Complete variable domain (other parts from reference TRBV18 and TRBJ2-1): NAGVMQNPRHLVRRRGQEARLRCSPMKGHSHVYWYRQLPEEGLKFMVYLQKENIIDESGMPKERFSAEFPKEGPSILRIQQVVRGDSAAYFCASSPRPTKGFNEQFFGPGTRLTVL.

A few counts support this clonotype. In DNA, the CDR3 is TGTGCCAGCAGTTTATCGGGCGGGCGGCCCCAGCATTTT. Translation gives CASSLSGGRPQHF. This sequence joins TRBV27 and TRBJ1-5, with D uncertain. V was cut by 0 bases and J by 9 bases, with 9 bases left in between. Germline V gene lookup returns CDR1 MNHEY and CDR2 SMNVEV (reference sequence). The CDR3 runs to 13 residues.

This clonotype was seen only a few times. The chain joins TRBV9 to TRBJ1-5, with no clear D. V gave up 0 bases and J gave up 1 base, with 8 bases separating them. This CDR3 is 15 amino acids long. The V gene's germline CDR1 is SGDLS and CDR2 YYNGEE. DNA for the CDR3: TGTGCCAGCAGCGTAGAGGGTACGAGCAATCAGCCCCAGCATTTT. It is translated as CASSVEGTSNQPQHF.

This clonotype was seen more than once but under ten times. CDR3 loop: CSGRQGNSYEQYF. The CDR3 DNA reads as TGCAGTGGGAGACAGGGGAATTCCTACGAGCAGTACTTC. The V gene is TRBV20-1, the J gene TRBJ2-7; TRBD1 matches 8 bases. The junction had 6 bases not matched to a gene; V was cut back by 7 bases and J by 1 base. The CDR3 is 13 amino acids. Germline V lookup: CDR1 DFQATT, CDR2 SNEGSKA (reference sequence).

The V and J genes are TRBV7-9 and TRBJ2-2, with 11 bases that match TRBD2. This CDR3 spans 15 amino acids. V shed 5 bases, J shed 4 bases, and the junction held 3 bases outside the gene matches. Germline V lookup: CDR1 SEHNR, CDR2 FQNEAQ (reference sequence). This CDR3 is CASSPSGRSTGELFF. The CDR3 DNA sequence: TGTGCCAGCAGCCCTAGCGGGAGGTCCACCGGGGAGCTGTTTTTT. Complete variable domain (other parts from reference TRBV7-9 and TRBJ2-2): DTGVSQNPRHKITKRGQNVTFRCDPISEHNRLYWYRQTLGQGPEFLTYFQNEAQLEKSRLLSDRFSAERPKGSFSTLEIQRTEQGDSAMYLCASSPSGRSTGELFFGEGSRLTVL.

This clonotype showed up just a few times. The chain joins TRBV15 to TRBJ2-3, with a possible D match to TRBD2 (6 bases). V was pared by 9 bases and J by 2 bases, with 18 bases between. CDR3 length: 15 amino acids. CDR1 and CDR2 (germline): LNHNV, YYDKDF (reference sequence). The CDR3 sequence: CATLPRLAPTDTQYF. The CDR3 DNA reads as TGTGCCACTCTGCCGCGGCTAGCGCCCACAGATACGCAGTATTTT. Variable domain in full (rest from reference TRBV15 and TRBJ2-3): DAMVIQNPRYQVTQFGKPVTLSCSQTLNHNVMYWYQQKSSQAPKLLFHYYDKDFNNEADTPDNFQSRRPNTSFCFLDIRSPGLGDTAMYLCATLPRLAPTDTQYFGPGTRLTVL.

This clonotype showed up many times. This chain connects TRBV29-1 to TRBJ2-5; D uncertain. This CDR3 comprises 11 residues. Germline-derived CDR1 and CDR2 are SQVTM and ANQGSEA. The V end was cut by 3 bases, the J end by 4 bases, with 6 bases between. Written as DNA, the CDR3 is TGCAGCGTTGACGTAGGAGAGACCCAGTACTTC. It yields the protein CSVDVGETQYF.

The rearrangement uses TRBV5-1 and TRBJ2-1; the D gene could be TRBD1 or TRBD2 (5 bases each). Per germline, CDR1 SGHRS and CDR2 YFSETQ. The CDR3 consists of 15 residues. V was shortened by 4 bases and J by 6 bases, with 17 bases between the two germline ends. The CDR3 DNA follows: TGCGCCAGCAGCCAAGGGACGAGGTCAGGCAATGAGCAGTTCTTC. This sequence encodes CASSQGTRSGNEQFF.

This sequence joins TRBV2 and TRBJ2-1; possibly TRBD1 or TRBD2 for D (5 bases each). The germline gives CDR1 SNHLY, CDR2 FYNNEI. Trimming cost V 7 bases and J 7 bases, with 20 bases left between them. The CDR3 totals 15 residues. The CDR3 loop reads CASIIQRPYRNEQFF. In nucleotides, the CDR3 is TGTGCCAGCATTATCCAGCGGCCTTACAGGAATGAGCAGTTCTTC.

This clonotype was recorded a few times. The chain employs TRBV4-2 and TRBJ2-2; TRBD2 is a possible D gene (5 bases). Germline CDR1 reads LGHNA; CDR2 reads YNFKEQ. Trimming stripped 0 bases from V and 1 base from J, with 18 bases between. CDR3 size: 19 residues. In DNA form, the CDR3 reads TGTGCCAGCAGCCAAGATTCGCTGGAGGTCTATCTGAACACCGGGGAGCTGTTTTTT. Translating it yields CASSQDSLEVYLNTGELFF.

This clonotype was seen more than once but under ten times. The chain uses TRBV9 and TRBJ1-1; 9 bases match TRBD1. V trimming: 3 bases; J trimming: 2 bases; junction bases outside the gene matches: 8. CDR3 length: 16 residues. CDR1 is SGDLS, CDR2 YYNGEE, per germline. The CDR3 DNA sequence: TGTGCCAGCAGCGCCCCCGGACAGGGGATTAACACTGAAGCTTTCTTT. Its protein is CASSAPGQGINTEAFF.

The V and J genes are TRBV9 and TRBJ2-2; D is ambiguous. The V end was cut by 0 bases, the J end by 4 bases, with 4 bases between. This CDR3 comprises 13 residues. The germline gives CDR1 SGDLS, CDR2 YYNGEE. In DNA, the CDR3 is TGTGCCAGCAGCGTAGAGGCCACCGGGGAGCTGTTTTTT. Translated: CASSVEATGELFF.

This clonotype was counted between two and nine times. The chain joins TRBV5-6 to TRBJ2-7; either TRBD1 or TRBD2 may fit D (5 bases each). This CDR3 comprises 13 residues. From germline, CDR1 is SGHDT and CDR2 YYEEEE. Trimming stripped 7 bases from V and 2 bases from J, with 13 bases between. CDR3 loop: CASSGTWTYEQYF. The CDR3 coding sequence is TGTGCCAGCTCCGGGACGTGGACCTACGAGCAGTACTTC.

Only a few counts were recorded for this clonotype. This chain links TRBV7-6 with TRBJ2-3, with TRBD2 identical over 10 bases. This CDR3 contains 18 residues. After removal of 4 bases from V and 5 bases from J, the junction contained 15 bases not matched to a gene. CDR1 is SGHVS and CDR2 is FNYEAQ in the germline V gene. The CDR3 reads CASSSYLAGGSGIDTQYF. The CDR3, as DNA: TGTGCCAGCAGCTCCTATTTAGCGGGAGGATCGGGTATAGATACGCAGTATTTT.

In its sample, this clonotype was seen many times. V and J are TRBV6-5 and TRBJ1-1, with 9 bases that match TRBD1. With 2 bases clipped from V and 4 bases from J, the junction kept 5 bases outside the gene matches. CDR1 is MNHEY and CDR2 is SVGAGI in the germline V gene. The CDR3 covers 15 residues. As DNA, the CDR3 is TGTGCCAGCAGTTACGCGGGACAGGGCCTCACTGAAGCTTTCTTT. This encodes CASSYAGQGLTEAFF.

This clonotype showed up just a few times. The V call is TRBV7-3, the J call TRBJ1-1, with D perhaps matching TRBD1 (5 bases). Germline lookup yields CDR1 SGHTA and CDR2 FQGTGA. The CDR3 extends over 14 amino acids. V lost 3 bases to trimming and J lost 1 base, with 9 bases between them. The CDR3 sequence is CASSFMGPNTEAFF. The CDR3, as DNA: TGTGCCAGCAGCTTCATGGGGCCGAACACTGAAGCTTTCTTT.

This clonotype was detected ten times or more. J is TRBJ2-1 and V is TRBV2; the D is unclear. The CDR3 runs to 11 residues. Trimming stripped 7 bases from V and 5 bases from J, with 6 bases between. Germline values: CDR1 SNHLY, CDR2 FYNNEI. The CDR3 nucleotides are TGTGCCAGCACAGTCGACAATGAGCAGTTCTTC. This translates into CASTVDNEQFF.

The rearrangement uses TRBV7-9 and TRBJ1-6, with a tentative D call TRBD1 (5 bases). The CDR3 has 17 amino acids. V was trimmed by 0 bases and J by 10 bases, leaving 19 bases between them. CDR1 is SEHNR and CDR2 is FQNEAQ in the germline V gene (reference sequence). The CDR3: CASSLALGTDLGSPLHF. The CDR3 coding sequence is TGTGCCAGCAGCTTAGCCCTGGGGACGGACCTAGGGTCACCCCTCCACTTT.

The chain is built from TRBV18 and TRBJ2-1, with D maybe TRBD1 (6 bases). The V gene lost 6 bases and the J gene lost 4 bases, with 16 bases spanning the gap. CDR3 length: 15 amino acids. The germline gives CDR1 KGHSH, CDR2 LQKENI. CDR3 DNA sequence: TGTGCCAGCTCCCAAAACATAGGACAGTACAATGAGCAGTTCTTC. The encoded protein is CASSQNIGQYNEQFF.